This TCR beta chain was documented in a study of blood T cell repertoires in COVID-19. Trimming pared 1 base from V and 2 bases from J, leaving 14 bases between. Germline assignment: CDR1 SGHTA and CDR2 FQGNSA. The CDR3 runs to 16 residues. TCRdb keeps only in-frame clones here, not all; method: immunoSEQ multiplex PCR. The sample includes roughly 130,000 clones, roughly 80% of them seen just once. Sequencing was done on a sample of PBMCs or T cells enriched from blood (not recorded which). The TCR was taken from a man between 45 and 60 years old who had recovered from COVID-19. V usage is TRBV7-2 and J usage is TRBJ1-1; D possibly corresponds to TRBD1 (5 bases). CDR3 region: CASSLDQGRANTEAFF. In DNA, the CDR3 is TGTGCCAGCAGCTTAGATCAGGGAAGGGCCAACACTGAAGCTTTCTTT.